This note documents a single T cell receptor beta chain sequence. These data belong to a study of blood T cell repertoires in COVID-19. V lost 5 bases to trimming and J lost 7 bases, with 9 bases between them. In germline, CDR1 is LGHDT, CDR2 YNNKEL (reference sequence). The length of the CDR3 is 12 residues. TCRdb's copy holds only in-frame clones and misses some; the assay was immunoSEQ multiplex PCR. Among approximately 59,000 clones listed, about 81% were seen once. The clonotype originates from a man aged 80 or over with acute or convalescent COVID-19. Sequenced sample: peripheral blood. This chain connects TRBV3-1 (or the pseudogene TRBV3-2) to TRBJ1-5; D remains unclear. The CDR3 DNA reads TGTGCCAGCAGCACTCTGGGCCAGCCCCAGCATTTT. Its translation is CASSTLGQPQHF.